Below, 19 T cell receptor beta chains from the same sample are listed, as sequenced in a study of CD8 T cells in ankylosing spondylitis. Study outcomes and limitations: A TCR beta motif of 7 or 8 highly homologous variants appeared characteristic of ankylosing spondylitis blood.

TCRdb reprocessed the 5' RACE reads via MiXCR and lists one record per CDR3 protein. The sample shows about 220,000 distinct CDR3 sequences, approximately 7.4% of them seen only once. These receptors lack a known antigen. Sequencing input: blood, either unsorted or a sorted T cell fraction (not recorded which). These receptors were collected from a male donor with ankylosing spondylitis.

Details on this clonotype: Possible read error: a much larger clone is one base away. The chain carries TRBV20-1 and TRBJ2-1, with 10 bases lining up with TRBD2. CDR1 is DFQATT, CDR2 SNEGSKA, per germline (reference sequence). The CDR3 spans 15 residues. V was clipped by 4 bases and J by 7 bases; unmatched bases: 10. The CDR3 DNA sequence: TGCAGTGCTACCGCCCTAGCGGGAGACCATAATGAGCAGTTCTTC. Translation: CSATALAGDHNEQFF.

In its sample, this clonotype was seen many times. The rearrangement links TRBV29-1 to TRBJ2-6; D remains ambiguous. The germline V gene encodes CDR1 SQVTM and CDR2 ANQGSEA. The CDR3 sequence is 17 residues long. Trimming removed 3 bases from V and 0 bases from J, with 15 bases in between. CDR3 sequence reads: CSVEDPIPNSGANVLTF. In DNA form, the CDR3 reads TGCAGCGTTGAGGACCCGATCCCAAACTCTGGGGCCAACGTCCTGACTTTC. The entire variable domain, with the rest obtained from reference TRBV29-1 and TRBJ2-6, is as follows: SAVISQKPSRDICQRGTSLTIQCQVDSQVTMMFWYRQQPGQSLTLIATANQGSEATYESGFVIDKFPISRPNLTFSTLTVSNMSPEDSSIYLCSVEDPIPNSGANVLTFGAGSRLTVL.

This clonotype has a handful of counts. V and J are TRBV3-1 and TRBJ2-3; D not certain. Germline V gives CDR1 LGHDT, CDR2 YNNKEL (reference sequence). This CDR3 comprises 13 residues. V lost 1 base to trimming and J lost 2 bases, with 4 bases between them. The CDR3 DNA reads as TGTGCCAGCAGCCAAGGGAACACAGATACGCAGTATTTT. As protein: CASSQGNTDTQYF.

This clonotype occurred a few times. The rearrangement links TRBV24-1 to TRBJ2-7, with D perhaps TRBD2 (5 bases). Trimming stripped 4 bases from V and 12 bases from J, with 18 bases between. This CDR3 has 13 amino acids. The germline V gene encodes CDR1 KGHDR and CDR2 SFDVKD. CDR3 in DNA: TGTGCCACCAGTGACGGGATTGCACCCCGACTGTACTTC. Amino acid sequence: CATSDGIAPRLYF.

This clonotype appeared many times. The V call is TRBV7-9, the J call TRBJ2-5; D tentatively reads TRBD1 or TRBD2 (5 bases each). The CDR3 is made up of 12 amino acids. Germline CDR1 and CDR2: SEHNR and FQNEAQ (reference sequence). Trimming shortened V by 5 bases and J by 9 bases, and 13 bases separated the two germline ends. The CDR3 spells CASSPDGAAQYF. CDR3 nucleotides: TGTGCCAGCAGCCCGGACGGGGCGGCCCAGTACTTC.

This clonotype was seen repeatedly, ten times or more. The chain links TRBV20-1 to TRBJ2-3; D is unresolved. There are 13 residues in the CDR3. Trimming removed 6 bases from V and 0 bases from J, with 10 bases in between. From germline, CDR1 is DFQATT and CDR2 SNEGSKA (reference sequence). The CDR3 DNA reads TGCAGTGCCCGGTGGGCTAGCACAGATACGCAGTATTTT. Protein sequence: CSARWASTDTQYF.

This clonotype was recorded at least ten times. The chain is built from TRBV27 and TRBJ2-5; D remains unclear. The CDR3 extends over 16 amino acids. Germline V gives CDR1 MNHEY, CDR2 SMNVEV (reference sequence). V lost 5 bases and J 3 bases, leaving 19 bases between the germline ends. The CDR3 DNA sequence: TGTGCCAGCAGTCCCTTTAGTTCGTTCAGGAAAGAGACCCAGTACTTC. Encoded protein: CASSPFSSFRKETQYF.

In its sample, this clonotype was seen many times. The chain carries TRBV20-1 and TRBJ2-7; 10 positions match TRBD2. V trimming: 2 bases; J trimming: 4 bases; junction bases outside the gene matches: 11. Germline loops: CDR1 DFQATT, CDR2 SNEGSKA (reference sequence). There are 16 residues in the CDR3. The CDR3 spells CSARLGLASVGYEQYF. CDR3 nucleotide sequence: TGCAGTGCTAGATTGGGACTAGCGAGTGTAGGATACGAGCAGTACTTC.

This clonotype occurred many times. V is TRBV7-9 and J is TRBJ2-2, with 12 bases matching TRBD2. The germline gives CDR1 SEHNR, CDR2 FQNEAQ (reference sequence). The CDR3 totals 15 residues. The trim removed 6 bases at V and 4 bases at J, leaving 3 bases unmatched. The CDR3 spells CASRLTSGGTGELFF. The CDR3 DNA reads TGTGCCAGCAGGTTGACTAGCGGGGGCACCGGGGAGCTGTTTTTT.

The chain recombines TRBV7-9 with TRBJ2-3; D may correspond to TRBD1 or TRBD2 (5 bases each). Trimming stripped 1 base from V and 0 bases from J, with 8 bases between. Germline V gene sequence: CDR1 SEHNR, CDR2 FQNEAQ (reference sequence). This CDR3 has 15 amino acids. This chain's CDR3 is CASSLGDLSTDTQYF. In DNA form, the CDR3 reads TGTGCCAGCAGCTTAGGGGACCTTAGCACAGATACGCAGTATTTT. The whole variable domain, remainder taken from reference TRBV7-9 and TRBJ2-3, is DTGVSQNPRHKITKRGQNVTFRCDPISEHNRLYWYRQTLGQGPEFLTYFQNEAQLEKSRLLSDRFSAERPKGSFSTLEIQRTEQGDSAMYLCASSLGDLSTDTQYFGPGTRLTVL.

This clonotype was observed a few times. CDR3: CASSLTSTTMNTEAFF. CDR3 nucleotide sequence: TGTGCCAGCAGCTTAACATCGACAACTATGAACACTGAAGCTTTCTTT. The chain links TRBV11-1 to TRBJ1-1; D is uncertain. Germline-derived CDR1 and CDR2 are SGHAT and FQDESV (reference sequence). V gave up 2 bases and J gave up 0 bases, with 13 bases separating them. The CDR3 spans 16 residues. The variable domain in full, completed from reference TRBV11-1 and TRBJ1-1, reads EAEVAQSPRYKITEKSQAVAFWCDPISGHATLYWYRQILGQGPELLVQFQDESVVDDSQLPKDRFSAERLKGVDSTLKIQPAELGDSAMYLCASSLTSTTMNTEAFFGQGTRLTVV.

The chain has TRBV20-1 and TRBJ2-1; TRBD2 agrees at 10 bases. Germline assignment: CDR1 DFQATT and CDR2 SNEGSKA (reference sequence). V lost 0 bases to trimming and J lost 15 bases; unmatched junction nucleotides: 8. This CDR3 is 13 amino acids long. Here the CDR3 reads CSARDLTSGNPFF. DNA for the CDR3: TGCAGTGCTAGAGATCTTACTAGCGGGAATCCGTTCTTC.

This clonotype was seen repeatedly, ten times or more. V and J are TRBV28 and TRBJ1-1; D gene uncertain. Trimming shortened V by 6 bases and J by 2 bases, and 7 bases separated the two germline ends. Germline assignment: CDR1 MDHEN and CDR2 SYDVKM. CDR3 size: 12 residues. This chain's CDR3 is CASRLSNTEAFF. In nucleotides, the CDR3 is TGTGCCAGCAGACTTTCCAACACTGAAGCTTTCTTT.

This clonotype was observed at least ten times. This chain uses TRBV29-1 with TRBJ2-1, with 12 bases that match TRBD2. This CDR3 is 17 amino acids long. CDR1 is SQVTM and CDR2 is ANQGSEA in the germline V gene. V lost 7 bases to trimming and J lost 1 base; unmatched junction nucleotides: 11. CDR3 nucleotide sequence: TGCAGCGCAACCCAAGGACTAGCGGGGCATTCCTACAATGAGCAGTTCTTC. It specifies CSATQGLAGHSYNEQFF.

This chain connects TRBV2 to TRBJ2-3, with 7 bases that match TRBD2. Germline CDR1 SNHLY, CDR2 FYNNEI. Trimming took 8 bases from V and 1 from J; bases not matched to a gene: 15. The CDR3 loop spans 17 amino acids. The CDR3 reads CASGEGQGEFGTDTQYF. CDR3 nucleotide sequence: TGTGCCAGCGGGGAGGGTCAGGGCGAATTCGGCACAGATACGCAGTATTTT.

Ten or more counts support this clonotype. V and J are TRBV14 and TRBJ2-5, with 9 bases lining up with TRBD1. With 3 bases clipped from V and 0 bases from J, the junction kept 14 bases outside the gene matches. CDR3 length: 19 residues. Germline CDR1 is SGHDN and CDR2 is FVKESK. CDR3 protein: CASSHREYRGLCHQETQYF. The CDR3 DNA is TGTGCCAGCAGCCACCGTGAGTACAGGGGGCTCTGTCACCAAGAGACCCAGTACTTC.

In its sample, this clonotype was seen many times. V gene TRBV7-9 combines with J gene TRBJ1-2; tentative D call: TRBD1 (6 bases). This CDR3 contains 15 residues. Trimming cost V 1 base and J 3 bases, with 12 bases left between them. CDR1 SEHNR and CDR2 FQNEAQ come from the germline V gene (reference sequence). The CDR3 spells CASSLDGGPDYGYTF. The CDR3 coding sequence is TGTGCCAGCAGCTTAGATGGGGGGCCGGACTATGGCTACACCTTC.

This clonotype was detected only a few times. The chain has TRBV19 and TRBJ2-1; 8 bases match TRBD2. The CDR3 runs 15 residues. Unmatched junction bases numbered 10, after V lost 4 bases and J lost 8 bases. The germline CDR1 and CDR2 sequences are LNHDA and SQIVND (reference sequence). DNA of the CDR3: TGTGCCAGTAGTAGTCCGGGACTAGGATTCGATGAGCAGTTCTTC. Its translation is CASSSPGLGFDEQFF. The whole variable domain, remainder taken from reference TRBV19 and TRBJ2-1, is DGGITQSPKYLFRKEGQNVTLSCEQNLNHDAMYWYRQDPGQGLRLIYYSQIVNDFQKGDIAEGYSVSREKKESFPLTVTSAQKNPTAFYLCASSSPGLGFDEQFFGPGTRLTVL.

The table lists this clonotype with many counts. The chain employs TRBV7-8 and TRBJ2-5; possible D gene TRBD1, 5 bases. Trimming took off 4 bases at V and 5 bases at J, with 8 bases between the two ends. The CDR3 sequence is 12 residues long. Germline values: CDR1 SGHVS, CDR2 FQNEAQ. CDR3 region: CASSSGMETQYF. As DNA, the CDR3 is TGTGCCAGCAGCTCAGGGATGGAGACCCAGTACTTC.